These 29 T cell receptor beta chains were sequenced from one sample in a study of T cells after somatic rescue of genetic block. Sequencing was performed with immunoSEQ multiplex PCR; in TCRdb, only in-frame clones are kept and a portion is missing. The repertoire consists of some 90,000 clones, with about nine tenths occurring once and the leading ten covering 1.6%. Sequenced material: peripheral blood mononuclear cells (PBMCs). These receptors all come from a young woman.

This chain connects TRBV25-1 to TRBJ1-5; D gene unclear. This CDR3 has 16 residues. Trimming shortened V by 1 base and J by 0 bases, and 10 bases separated the two germline ends. Looked up from germline, CDR1 is MGHDK and CDR2 is SYGVNS. The CDR3 here is CASSESSRSSNQPQHF. CDR3 nucleotides: TGTGCCAGCAGTGAATCTTCCAGGAGTAGCAATCAGCCCCAGCATTTT.

The chain couples TRBV5-6 to TRBJ2-7; D is perhaps TRBD2 (5 bases). CDR1 is SGHDT and CDR2 is YYEEEE in the germline V gene. Trimming stripped 3 bases from V and 3 bases from J, with 22 bases between. The length of the CDR3 is 17 residues. CDR3 sequence reads: CASSSRAALGSFYEQYF. Written as DNA, the CDR3 is TGTGCCAGCAGCTCGCGGGCCGCTCTAGGCAGCTTCTACGAGCAGTACTTC.

The chain uses TRBV19 and TRBJ1-1; D gene uncertain. The CDR3 spans 14 residues. Trimming took off 3 bases at V and 2 bases at J, with 10 bases between the two ends. The germline V gene encodes CDR1 LNHDA and CDR2 SQIVND (reference sequence). As DNA, the CDR3 is TGTGCCAGTAGTATCGGAGGGATTAACACTGAAGCTTTCTTT. Translated, it gives CASSIGGINTEAFF. The full variable domain, in which reference TRBV19 and TRBJ1-1 provide the parts outside the CDR3, is DGGITQSPKYLFRKEGQNVTLSCEQNLNHDAMYWYRQDPGQGLRLIYYSQIVNDFQKGDIAEGYSVSREKKESFPLTVTSAQKNPTAFYLCASSIGGINTEAFFGQGTRLTVV.

The chain uses TRBV7-9 and TRBJ2-1; D is unclear. The germline gives CDR1 SEHNR, CDR2 FQNEAQ (reference sequence). The CDR3 is 14 residues long. Trimming stripped 3 bases from V and 10 bases from J, with 16 bases between. This CDR3 is CASSFRDRPREQFF. The CDR3 DNA follows: TGTGCCAGCAGCTTCCGAGACCGGCCGCGGGAGCAGTTCTTC.

The chain is built from TRBV27 and TRBJ2-7; the D gene is possibly TRBD2 (6 bases). The V end lost 6 bases, the J end lost 4 bases, and 25 bases lay between the germline ends. In germline, CDR1 is MNHEY, CDR2 SMNVEV (reference sequence). There are 17 residues in the CDR3. As DNA, the CDR3 is TGTGCCAGCAGCCCGGATGCGGGAACTAGGATGGTGTACGAGCAGTACTTC. It translates to CASSPDAGTRMVYEQYF.

The chain recombines TRBV6-4 with TRBJ2-1, with 9 bases aligning to TRBD2. V trimming: 1 base; J trimming: 2 bases; junction bases outside the gene matches: 9. The CDR3 length is 18 residues. Germline CDR1 and CDR2: MRHNA and SNTAGT. In DNA form, the CDR3 reads TGTGCCAGCAGTGACTGGGCTAGCGGGAAAAGTACCTACAATGAGCAGTTCTTC. The encoded protein is CASSDWASGKSTYNEQFF.

The chain combines TRBV6-1 with TRBJ2-2; D is possibly TRBD1 (6 bases). Trimming removed 11 bases at V and 2 bases at J, with 18 bases between. Germline V lookup: CDR1 MNHNS, CDR2 SASEGT. CDR3 length: 15 residues. CDR3 coding DNA: TGTGCCTCCTCTGGGCCCAGGGGTAACACCGGGGAGCTGTTTTTT. It translates to CASSGPRGNTGELFF.

The CDR3 loop is CAISGGGGSNQPQHF. DNA of the CDR3: TGTGCCATCAGTGGAGGGGGCGGTAGCAATCAGCCCCAGCATTTT. The rearrangement joins TRBV10-3 to TRBJ1-5; 7 bases match TRBD1. Germline V lookup: CDR1 ENHRY, CDR2 SYGVKD. CDR3 size: 15 residues. J gave up 0 bases and V 4 bases, and 3 bases lay outside the gene matches.

The genes are TRBV28 and TRBJ2-7; D is perhaps TRBD2 (7 bases). V was clipped by 4 bases and J by 4 bases, with 17 bases between them. The CDR3 runs 15 residues. Germline CDR1 MDHEN, CDR2 SYDVKM. The DNA of the CDR3 is TGTGCCAGCAGTTACCCCGGGGGGCTACAGTACGAGCAGTACTTC. Translating it yields CASSYPGGLQYEQYF.

This clone was seen just once. The gene calls are TRBV19 and TRBJ2-5; D perhaps matches TRBD1 (6 bases). Germline values: CDR1 LNHDA, CDR2 SQIVND (reference sequence). The germline V and J ends were trimmed by 7 bases and 0 bases, with 18 bases remaining between them. The CDR3 contains 16 residues. The DNA of the CDR3 is TGTGCCAGTATAGACCGAACAGGGCCGAACCAAGAGACCCAGTACTTC. Residues: CASIDRTGPNQETQYF.

This sequence joins TRBV7-8 and TRBJ1-2; D is ambiguous. The CDR3 sequence is 12 residues long. Between the trimmed V and J ends, which lost 5 bases and 8 bases, there was a span of 12 bases. Germline V gives CDR1 SGHVS, CDR2 FQNEAQ. CDR3 sequence (DNA): TGTGCCAGCAGCCCCGTTTCGAAGGGCTACACCTTC. Translating gives CASSPVSKGYTF.

This chain connects TRBV5-1 to TRBJ1-3, with D tentatively TRBD1 (5 bases). V lost 0 bases and J lost 2, with 6 bases in between. CDR3 size: 14 residues. Germline V gene data show CDR1 as SGHRS and CDR2 as YFSETQ. The CDR3 sequence: CASSLAGTGNTIYF. The CDR3 DNA reads TGCGCCAGCAGCTTGGCAGGGACTGGAAACACCATATATTTT.

The chain has TRBV18 and TRBJ1-1; D perhaps matches TRBD1 (6 bases). V shed 3 bases and J shed 10 bases, with 15 bases lying between them. CDR3 length: 13 amino acids. Germline V CDR1 and CDR2: KGHSH, LQKENI. In DNA, the CDR3 is TGTGCCAGCTCACCCGGGACACGCTTGGGAGCTTTCTTT. As protein: CASSPGTRLGAFF.

V gene TRBV28 combines with J gene TRBJ1-1; tentative D call: TRBD1 (5 bases). The CDR3 is 16 residues long. The V gene's germline CDR1 is MDHEN and CDR2 SYDVKM. V dropped 6 bases and J dropped 4 bases, with 21 bases sitting between them. CDR3 loop: CASRLPQGVGGTEAFF. The CDR3 DNA reads as TGTGCCAGCAGACTTCCCCAGGGAGTGGGCGGCACTGAAGCTTTCTTT.

V gene TRBV4-2 combines with J gene TRBJ2-2, with 11 bases fitting TRBD2. CDR3 length: 16 amino acids. The germline CDR1 and CDR2 sequences are LGHNA and YNFKEQ. J was trimmed by 4 bases and V by 4 bases; bases with no gene match: 5. This CDR3 is CASSPLAGGGTGELFF. As DNA, the CDR3 is TGTGCCAGCAGCCCGTTAGCGGGAGGGGGCACCGGGGAGCTGTTTTTT.

The V and J genes are TRBV19 and TRBJ2-3, with D uncertain. The CDR3 consists of 14 residues. Trimming cost V 4 bases and J 9 bases, with 17 bases left between them. CDR1 is LNHDA and CDR2 is SQIVND in the germline V gene (reference sequence). CDR3 loop: CASSKGNGRHTQYF. The DNA for the CDR3 is TGTGCCAGTAGTAAGGGCAACGGCCGACACACGCAGTATTTT.

CDR3 region: CSVDRSGRGTEAFF. CDR3 DNA: TGCAGCGTTGATAGGTCGGGGCGCGGCACTGAAGCTTTCTTT. The genes are TRBV29-1 and TRBJ1-1, with a possible D match to TRBD1 (5 bases). Germline V gives CDR1 SQVTM, CDR2 ANQGSEA. Trimming removed 3 bases from V and 4 bases from J, with 15 bases in between. This CDR3 comprises 14 residues. Supplemented by reference TRBV29-1 and TRBJ1-1, the full variable domain reads SAVISQKPSRDICQRGTSLTIQCQVDSQVTMMFWYRQQPGQSLTLIATANQGSEATYESGFVIDKFPISRPNLTFSTLTVSNMSPEDSSIYLCSVDRSGRGTEAFFGQGTRLTVV.

This chain links TRBV28 with TRBJ1-4; D is uncertain. Germline-derived CDR1 and CDR2 are MDHEN and SYDVKM. V lost 1 base to trimming and J lost 3 bases, with 3 bases between them. This CDR3 has 13 residues. The CDR3 spells CASSLSPNEKLFF. The DNA of the CDR3 is TGTGCCAGCAGTTTATCGCCTAATGAAAAACTGTTTTTT.

The chain joins TRBV5-1 to TRBJ2-3; no clear D. The CDR3 is made up of 13 amino acids. Germline CDR1 reads SGHRS; CDR2 reads YFSETQ. V was clipped by 3 bases and J by 4 bases, with 9 bases between them. CDR3 in amino acids: CASSSTISDTQYF. In nucleotides, the CDR3 is TGCGCCAGCAGCTCCACTATATCAGATACGCAGTATTTT.

The chain combines TRBV4-3 with TRBJ1-4; perhaps TRBD1 as D (5 bases). CDR1 and CDR2 from the germline V gene are LGHNA and YSLEER. Trimming took 1 base from V and 4 from J, leaving 10 bases between them. There are 15 residues in the CDR3. The CDR3 reads CASSQGTGNNEKLFF. The CDR3 nucleotides are TGCGCCAGCAGCCAAGGAACAGGAAATAATGAAAAACTGTTTTTT.

The chain is built from TRBV19 and TRBJ1-5, with D perhaps matching TRBD1 (5 bases). CDR3 length equals 15 residues. Germline assignment: CDR1 LNHDA and CDR2 SQIVND (reference sequence). V dropped 7 bases and J dropped 5 bases, with 18 bases sitting between them. CDR3 DNA: TGTGCCAGTAACCCGAGGGGTTTCTCCTATCAGCCCCAGCATTTT. This gives the protein CASNPRGFSYQPQHF.

The V gene is TRBV15, the J gene TRBJ2-3; TRBD2 aligns across 9 bases. Germline V gene data show CDR1 as LNHNV and CDR2 as YYDKDF (reference sequence). V was clipped by 0 bases and J by 3 bases; unmatched bases: 4. The CDR3 is 16 residues long. The CDR3 loop is CATSREAGGGTDTQYF. CDR3 DNA: TGTGCCACCAGCAGAGAGGCGGGAGGGGGAACAGATACGCAGTATTTT.

The genes are TRBV7-6 and TRBJ2-1, with a weak D call TRBD1 (6 bases). Trimming pared 2 bases from V and 7 bases from J, leaving 6 bases between. Germline CDR1 reads SGHVS; CDR2 reads FNYEAQ. The CDR3 is 12 residues long. This CDR3 is CASSLQGNEQFF. The CDR3 DNA reads TGTGCCAGCAGCTTACAGGGGAATGAGCAGTTCTTC. Looking up the rest from reference TRBV7-6 and TRBJ2-1 gives the full variable domain: GAGVSQSPRYKVTKRGQDVALRCDPISGHVSLYWYRQALGQGPEFLTYFNYEAQQDKSGLPNDRFSAERPEGSISTLTIQRTEQRDSAMYRCASSLQGNEQFFGPGTRLTVL.

The chain is built from TRBV7-2 and TRBJ2-7; D not resolved. The CDR3 runs 13 residues. V was shortened by 0 bases and J by 5 bases, with 8 bases between the two germline ends. The germline gives CDR1 SGHTA, CDR2 FQGNSA. The CDR3 here is CASSLAGKNEQYF. The CDR3 DNA reads as TGTGCCAGCAGCTTAGCGGGGAAGAACGAGCAGTACTTC. Filled out from reference TRBV7-2 and TRBJ2-7, the complete variable domain reads GAGVSQSPSNKVTEKGKDVELRCDPISGHTALYWYRQSLGQGLEFLIYFQGNSAPDKSGLPSDRFSAERTGGSVSTLTIQRTQQEDSAVYLCASSLAGKNEQYFGPGTRLTVT.

The V and J genes are TRBV6-1 and TRBJ2-1; TRBD2 matches at 10 bases. V shed 3 bases, J shed 2 bases, and the junction held 1 base outside the gene matches. The CDR3 is 15 amino acids. Germline CDR1 MNHNS, CDR2 SASEGT. CDR3 DNA: TGTGCCAGCAGTGACGGACTAGCGGCCTACAATGAGCAGTTCTTC. Encoded protein: CASSDGLAAYNEQFF.

This clone appeared once. This rearrangement joins TRBV7-6 to TRBJ1-4; 7 nucleotides match TRBD1. Germline values: CDR1 SGHVS, CDR2 FNYEAQ. CDR3 length equals 14 residues. V lost 3 bases and J lost 6; bases outside the gene matches: 4. In nucleotides, the CDR3 is TGTGCCAGCAGCTTTGCAGGGGGGGATGAAAAACTGTTTTTT. Translated, it gives CASSFAGGDEKLFF.

This sequence joins TRBV28 and TRBJ1-1; the match to TRBD1 covers 7 bases. The ends lost 3 bases at V and 4 bases at J; junction bases unmatched: 8. The germline V gene encodes CDR1 MDHEN and CDR2 SYDVKM. The CDR3 loop spans 15 amino acids. CDR3: CASSFSGTEVTEAFF. The CDR3, as DNA: TGTGCCAGCAGTTTTTCCGGGACAGAAGTCACTGAAGCTTTCTTT.

This chain joins TRBV6-6 and TRBJ2-1; no clear D. V gave up 2 bases and J gave up 9 bases, with 8 bases separating them. The CDR3 totals 12 residues. Germline V gene data show CDR1 as MNHNY and CDR2 as SVGAGI (reference sequence). This CDR3 is CASSYLRGEQFF. The CDR3 DNA sequence: TGTGCCAGCAGTTACCTCCGAGGTGAGCAGTTCTTC.

The rearrangement uses TRBV15 and TRBJ2-3; D ambiguous. Germline loops: CDR1 LNHNV, CDR2 YYDKDF (reference sequence). The CDR3 extends over 16 amino acids. Between the trimmed V and J ends, which lost 1 base and 2 bases, there was a span of 13 bases. CDR3 sequence: CATSRGEGSHTDTQYF. The CDR3 coding sequence is TGTGCCACCAGCAGAGGAGAAGGATCCCACACAGATACGCAGTATTTT.